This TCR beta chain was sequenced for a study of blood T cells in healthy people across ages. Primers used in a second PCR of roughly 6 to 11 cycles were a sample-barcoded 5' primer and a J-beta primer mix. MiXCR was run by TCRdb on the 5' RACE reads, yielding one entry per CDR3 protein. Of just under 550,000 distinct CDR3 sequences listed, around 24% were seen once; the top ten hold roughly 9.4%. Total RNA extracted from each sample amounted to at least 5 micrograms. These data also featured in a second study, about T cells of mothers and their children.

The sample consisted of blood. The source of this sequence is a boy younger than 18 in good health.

DNA of the CDR3: TGTGCCAGCAGTCCCCGTCGCGTGGGCACCGGGGAGCTGTTTTTT. Amino acid sequence: CASSPRRVGTGELFF. The chain carries TRBV27 and TRBJ2-2; D is unresolved. The CDR3 extends over 15 amino acids. From germline, CDR1 is MNHEY and CDR2 SMNVEV (reference sequence). The V and J ends lost 5 bases and 4 bases respectively, with 14 bases between them.